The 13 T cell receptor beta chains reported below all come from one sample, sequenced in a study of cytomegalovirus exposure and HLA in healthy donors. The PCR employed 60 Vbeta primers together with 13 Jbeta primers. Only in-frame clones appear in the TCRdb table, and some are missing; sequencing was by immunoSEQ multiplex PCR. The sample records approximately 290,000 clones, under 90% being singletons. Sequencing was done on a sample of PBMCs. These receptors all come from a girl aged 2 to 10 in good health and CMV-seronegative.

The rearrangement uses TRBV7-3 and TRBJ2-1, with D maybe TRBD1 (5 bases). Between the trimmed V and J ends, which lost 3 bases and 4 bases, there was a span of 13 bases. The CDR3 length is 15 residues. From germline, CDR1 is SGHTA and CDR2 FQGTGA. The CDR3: CASSFSTGAYNEQFF. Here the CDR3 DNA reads TGTGCCAGCAGCTTTAGTACAGGCGCATACAATGAGCAGTTCTTC.

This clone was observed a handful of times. CDR3 nucleotide sequence: TGTGCCATCAGTGGACAGGGGGGTCCGGTCAATGAGCAGTTCTTC. This codes for CAISGQGGPVNEQFF. The chain uses TRBV10-3 and TRBJ2-1; TRBD1 agrees at 9 bases. Germline lookup yields CDR1 ENHRY and CDR2 SYGVKD. V shed 4 bases and J 6 bases; nucleotides not matched to a gene: 7. The CDR3 spans 15 residues.

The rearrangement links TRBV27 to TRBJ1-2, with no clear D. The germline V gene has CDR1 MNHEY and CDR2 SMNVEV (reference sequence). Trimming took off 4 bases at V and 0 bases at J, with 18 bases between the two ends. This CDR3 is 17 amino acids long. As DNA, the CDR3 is TGTGCCAGCAGTTCCTTAGTACAGAGAACTTCTAACTATGGCTACACCTTC. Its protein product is CASSSLVQRTSNYGYTF.

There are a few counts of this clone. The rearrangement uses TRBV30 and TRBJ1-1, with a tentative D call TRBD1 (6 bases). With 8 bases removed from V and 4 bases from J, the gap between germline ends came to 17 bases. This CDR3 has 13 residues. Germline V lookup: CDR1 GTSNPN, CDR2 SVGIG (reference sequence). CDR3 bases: TGTGCCCAGAGGGGGGAGGGCGGCACTGAAGCTTTCTTT. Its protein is CAQRGEGGTEAFF.

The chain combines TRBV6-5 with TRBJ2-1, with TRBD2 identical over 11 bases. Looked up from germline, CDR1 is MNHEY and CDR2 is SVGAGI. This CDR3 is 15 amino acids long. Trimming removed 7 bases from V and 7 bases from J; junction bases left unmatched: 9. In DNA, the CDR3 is TGTGCCAGCACCCACGGACTAGCGGGTATAAATGAGCAGTTCTTC. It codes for CASTHGLAGINEQFF.

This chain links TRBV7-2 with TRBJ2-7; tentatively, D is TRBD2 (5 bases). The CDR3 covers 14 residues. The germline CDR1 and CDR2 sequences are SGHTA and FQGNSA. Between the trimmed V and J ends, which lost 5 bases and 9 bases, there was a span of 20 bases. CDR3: CASSPRPTAGGQYF. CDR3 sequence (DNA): TGTGCCAGCAGCCCCCGCCCTACCGCCGGAGGGCAGTACTTC.

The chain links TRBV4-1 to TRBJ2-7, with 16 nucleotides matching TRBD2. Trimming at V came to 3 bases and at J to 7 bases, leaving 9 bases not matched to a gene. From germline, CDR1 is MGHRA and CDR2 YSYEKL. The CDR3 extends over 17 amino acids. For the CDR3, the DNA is TGCGCCAGCAGCCACCTCGGGACTAGCGGGAGGGCTGGGGAGCAGTACTTC. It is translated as CASSHLGTSGRAGEQYF.

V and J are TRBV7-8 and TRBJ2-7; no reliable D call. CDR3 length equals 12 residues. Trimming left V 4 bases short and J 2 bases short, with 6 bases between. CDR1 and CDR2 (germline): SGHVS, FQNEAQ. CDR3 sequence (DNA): TGTGCCAGCAGCTGGAGAGCCTACGAGCAGTACTTC. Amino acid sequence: CASSWRAYEQYF.

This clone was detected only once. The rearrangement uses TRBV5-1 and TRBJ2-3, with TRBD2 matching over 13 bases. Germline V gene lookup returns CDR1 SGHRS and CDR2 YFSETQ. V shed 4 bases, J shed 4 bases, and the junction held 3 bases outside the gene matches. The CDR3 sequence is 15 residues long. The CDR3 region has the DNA TGCGCCAGCAGCATGGGGACTAGCGGGGCAGATACGCAGTATTTT. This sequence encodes CASSMGTSGADTQYF.

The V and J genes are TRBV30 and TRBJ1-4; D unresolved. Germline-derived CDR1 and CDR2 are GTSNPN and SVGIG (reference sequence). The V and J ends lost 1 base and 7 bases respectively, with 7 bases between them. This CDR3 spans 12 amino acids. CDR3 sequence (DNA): TGTGCCTGGAGTGCCAGGTCTGAAAAACTGTTTTTT. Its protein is CAWSARSEKLFF.

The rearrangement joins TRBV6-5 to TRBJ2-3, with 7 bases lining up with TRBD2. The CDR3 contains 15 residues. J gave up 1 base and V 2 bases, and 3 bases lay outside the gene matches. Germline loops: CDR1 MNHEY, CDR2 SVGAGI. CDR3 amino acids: CASSYRGGRTDTQYF. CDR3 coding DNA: TGTGCCAGCAGTTACCGCGGGGGACGCACAGATACGCAGTATTTT.

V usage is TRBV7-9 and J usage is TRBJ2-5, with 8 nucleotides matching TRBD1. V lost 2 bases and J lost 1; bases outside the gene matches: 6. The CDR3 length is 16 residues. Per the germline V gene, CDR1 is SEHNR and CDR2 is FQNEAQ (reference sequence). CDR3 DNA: TGTGCCAGCAGCTTAATCTCAGGGGGCGGCCAAGAGACCCAGTACTTC. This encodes CASSLISGGGQETQYF.

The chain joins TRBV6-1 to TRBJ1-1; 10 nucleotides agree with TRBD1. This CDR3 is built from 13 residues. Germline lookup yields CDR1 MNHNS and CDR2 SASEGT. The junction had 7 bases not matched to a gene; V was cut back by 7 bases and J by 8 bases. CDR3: CASIKWDRGEAFF. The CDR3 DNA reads TGTGCCAGCATCAAATGGGACAGGGGCGAAGCTTTCTTT.